Listed below are T cell receptor beta chains from one sample, sequenced in a study of response to subunit inactivated influenza vaccine. TCRdb reanalysed the RT-PCR reads using MiXCR and keeps one entry per CDR3 protein. The sample has approximately 500,000 distinct CDR3 sequences, about 15% seen once. Sequenced here: PBMCs from blood, sampled roughly 13 days after vaccination. The source is a man aged 45-65 years who received an inactivated influenza vaccine. Both conserved end residues are part of each CDR3. The order of the fields is D gene, clone size, V gene, J gene, CDR3 DNA, CDR3 protein. The D gene is left open where the match is weak. Not every row has a clone size; where given, it reads once, few, many or a size class.

D gene: .; clone size: .; V gene: TRBV15; J gene: TRBJ2-7; CDR3 DNA: TGTGCCACCAGCAGAGAAAGGGTTGCAGCCTACGAGCAGTACTTC; CDR3 protein: CATSRERVAAYEQYF
D gene: .; clone size: few; V gene: TRBV29-1; J gene: TRBJ2-3; CDR3 DNA: TGCAGCGTAGATACAGGGTGGGGCACAGATACGCAGTATTTT; CDR3 protein: CSVDTGWGTDTQYF
D gene: .; clone size: .; V gene: TRBV12-3/TRBV12-4; J gene: TRBJ1-5; CDR3 DNA: TGTGCCAGCAGTTCCTCGGTTAGCAATCAGCCCCAGCATTTT; CDR3 protein: CASSSSVSNQPQHF
D gene: .; clone size: many; V gene: TRBV7-2; J gene: TRBJ2-5; CDR3 DNA: TGTGCCAGCAGCTTAATGGGGGCGGGGGAGACCCAGTACTTC; CDR3 protein: CASSLMGAGETQYF
D gene: .; clone size: few; V gene: TRBV7-2; J gene: TRBJ2-2; CDR3 DNA: TGTGCCAGCAGCTTAAATGGTGGCGGGGCCTTCACCGGGGAGCTGTTTTTT; CDR3 protein: CASSLNGGGAFTGELFF
D gene: TRBD2; clone size: .; V gene: TRBV4-3; J gene: TRBJ2-1; CDR3 DNA: TGCGCCAGCAGCCAAACTAGCGGGGGAACCTACAATGAGCAGTTCTTC; CDR3 protein: CASSQTSGGTYNEQFF
D gene: TRBD1; clone size: .; V gene: TRBV7-9; J gene: TRBJ2-5; CDR3 DNA: TGTGCCAGCAGCTTAAACCGGGACAGGGGGTTGACCCAGTACTTC; CDR3 protein: CASSLNRDRGLTQYF
D gene: .; clone size: few; V gene: TRBV27; J gene: TRBJ2-2; CDR3 DNA: TGTGCCAGCAGTTGGGGAAATGGCGCCGGGGAGCTGTTTTTT; CDR3 protein: CASSWGNGAGELFF
D gene: .; clone size: .; V gene: TRBV7-2; J gene: TRBJ1-2; CDR3 DNA: TGTGCCAGCAGCTTAATCCGGTACTATGGCTACACCTTC; CDR3 protein: CASSLIRYYGYTF
D gene: TRBD1; clone size: .; V gene: TRBV4-1; J gene: TRBJ1-1; CDR3 DNA: TGCGCCAGCAGCCAAGAAAGGGGGCTTCGTTCTGAAGCTTTCTTT; CDR3 protein: CASSQERGLRSEAFF
D gene: .; clone size: .; V gene: TRBV6-5; J gene: TRBJ2-7; CDR3 DNA: TGTGCCAGCAGTTACTCGTTCCAGCTTAGTGAGCAGTACTTC; CDR3 protein: CASSYSFQLSEQYF
D gene: .; clone size: .; V gene: TRBV5-1; J gene: TRBJ2-4; CDR3 DNA: TGCGCCAGCAGCTTGGCCTTATACGGCAAAAACATTCAGTACTTC; CDR3 protein: CASSLALYGKNIQYF
D gene: .; clone size: .; V gene: TRBV6-1; J gene: TRBJ2-4; CDR3 DNA: TGTGCCAGCAGTGATAAGCAGGTTGGCAAAAACATTCAGTACTTC; CDR3 protein: CASSDKQVGKNIQYF
D gene: .; clone size: .; V gene: TRBV6-2/TRBV6-3; J gene: TRBJ1-1; CDR3 DNA: TGTGCCAGCAGTAGGAACATAATGAACACTGAAGCTTTCTTT; CDR3 protein: CASSRNIMNTEAFF
D gene: .; clone size: .; V gene: TRBV7-2; J gene: TRBJ2-3; CDR3 DNA: TGTGCCAGCAGCTTAGTTGGGACTTGGGATACGCAGTATTTT; CDR3 protein: CASSLVGTWDTQYF